The 3 T cell receptor beta chains below all came from one sample that was sequenced in a study of T-cell reconstitution after alpha-beta-depleted transplantation in children. Researchers prepared the TCRbeta library using unique molecular identifiers, the study reports. TCRdb reprocessed the PCR reads with MiXCR, giving one entry per CDR3 protein. The sample lists approximately 240,000 distinct CDR3 sequences, around 9.9% occurring once. Source: PBMCs, taken before TCRalphabeta/CD19-depleted stem cell transplant. These receptors were taken from a child younger than two with acute myeloid leukemia, due to receive a stem cell transplant.

Many counts were recorded for this clonotype. This may stem from a read error, because a much larger clone lies one nucleotide away. CDR3: CSAGHYAYTF. The CDR3 DNA reads TGCAGTGCTGGACACTATGCCTACACCTTC. V is TRBV20-1 and J is TRBJ1-2; maybe TRBD1 (5 bases). Germline-derived CDR1 and CDR2 are DFQATT and SNEGSKA (reference sequence). The CDR3 runs 10 residues.

This chain joins TRBV29-1 and TRBJ2-6, with D possibly being TRBD1 or TRBD2 (5 bases each). The CDR3 consists of 15 residues. Germline values: CDR1 SQVTM, CDR2 ANQGSEA. The V end was cut by 4 bases, the J end by 0 bases, with 10 bases between. The CDR3 here is CSVAGPGSGANVLTF. CDR3 sequence (DNA): TGCAGCGTTGCGGGACCGGGCTCTGGGGCCAACGTCCTGACTTTC.

In this sample, this clonotype turned up many times. This chain links TRBV5-1 with TRBJ2-1; TRBD2 matches 10 bases. The CDR3 extends over 18 amino acids. Germline V gene data show CDR1 as SGHRS and CDR2 as YFSETQ. The trim removed 0 bases at V and 2 bases at J, leaving 8 bases unmatched. CDR3 sequence: CASSLALAGDPAYNEQFF. CDR3 nucleotides: TGCGCCAGCAGCTTGGCTCTAGCGGGAGACCCGGCCTACAATGAGCAGTTCTTC.